This passage covers 14 T cell receptor beta chains from one sample sequenced in a study of blood T cell repertoires in COVID-19. Data came from immunoSEQ multiplex PCR; TCRdb stores just in-frame clones and leaves some out. The sample shows roughly 59,000 clones, 70% to 80% of them seen only once. The source material was peripheral blood. These receptor sequences come from an older man with acute or convalescent COVID-19.

The V and J genes are TRBV10-3 and TRBJ1-1, with D possibly TRBD1 on 5 matching bases. The CDR3 consists of 12 residues. CDR1 and CDR2 (germline): ENHRY, SYGVKD. V lost 5 bases, J lost 6 bases, and 10 bases lay in between. The CDR3 DNA follows: TGTGCCATCAGTCGGGACTCGGCTGAAGCTTTCTTT. Translating it yields CAISRDSAEAFF.

Notes on this clone: One end of the junction fails to match germline, which may point to a read error. This chain links TRBV10-3 with TRBJ1-2; D ambiguous. The CDR3 extends over 14 amino acids. CDR1 and CDR2 from the germline V gene are ENHRY and SYGVKD. This chain's CDR3 is CAITEADNNYGYTF. The CDR3 bases are TGTGCCATCACTGAGGCCGACAATAACTATGGCTACACCTTC.

The rearrangement uses TRBV10-2 and TRBJ1-6, with 7 bases fitting TRBD1. Germline V gene sequence: CDR1 WSHSY, CDR2 SAAADI. This CDR3 spans 16 amino acids. Losses at the gene ends were 7 bases for V and 1 base for J; bases not matched to a gene: 7. The chain's CDR3 is CASKFQGESYNSPLHF. The CDR3 bases are TGCGCCAGCAAGTTTCAGGGGGAATCCTATAATTCACCCCTCCACTTT.

Remarks on this clone: An end of the junction does not agree with germline; a read error may underlie this. For the CDR3, the DNA is TGTGCCAGCTGGCCGGGACAGACGAACACTGAGGCTTTCTTT. It codes for CASWPGQTNTEAFF. The chain joins TRBV7-8 to TRBJ1-1, with 7 bases matching TRBD1. Germline lookup yields CDR1 SGHVS and CDR2 FQNEAQ. The CDR3 extends over 14 amino acids.

This chain joins TRBV6-5 and TRBJ2-7, with 10 bases that match TRBD1. The CDR3 contains 15 residues. Trimming at V came to 9 bases and at J to 7 bases, leaving 15 bases not matched to a gene. Germline loops: CDR1 MNHEY, CDR2 SVGAGI. CDR3 amino acids: CASGGDGTGVWEQYF. The CDR3 DNA is TGTGCCAGTGGGGGAGACGGGACAGGGGTGTGGGAGCAGTACTTC.

This clone was detected a few times. This rearrangement joins TRBV5-1 to TRBJ1-4, with TRBD1 as a possible D gene (6 bases). Trimming stripped 7 bases from V and 8 bases from J, with 18 bases between. CDR1 is SGHRS and CDR2 is YFSETQ in the germline V gene. The CDR3 is 14 amino acids. CDR3 region: CASLLGPGDEKLFF. The CDR3 DNA sequence: TGCGCCAGCCTCCTCGGGCCAGGGGACGAAAAACTGTTTTTT.

The chain combines TRBV30 with TRBJ1-3; 9 bases agree with TRBD1. This CDR3 contains 16 residues. V shed 5 bases, J shed 0 bases, and the junction held 8 bases outside the gene matches. Germline CDR1 GTSNPN, CDR2 SVGIG (reference sequence). Here the CDR3 reads CAWAGTGTFSGNTIYF. The CDR3 DNA is TGTGCCTGGGCCGGGACAGGGACCTTCTCTGGAAACACCATATATTTT.

This clone was recorded only once. The chain has TRBV27 and TRBJ2-1; the match to TRBD2 covers 7 bases. Germline-derived CDR1 and CDR2 are MNHEY and SMNVEV (reference sequence). The CDR3 covers 15 residues. Trimming took 2 bases from V and 10 from J; bases not matched to a gene: 11. The CDR3 here is CASSLVGSLGGEQFF. CDR3 coding DNA: TGTGCCAGCAGTTTAGTCGGGAGTCTGGGAGGGGAGCAGTTCTTC.

As concerns this clone: Its ends do not fully match the called genes, so a read error is possible. The DNA for the CDR3 is TGTGTCTGGAGTGTAAGGTTTCCAGGCACTGAAGCTTTCTTT. Residues: CVWSVRFPGTEAFF. The chain carries TRBV30 and TRBJ1-1; no reliable D call. Germline CDR1 GTSNPN, CDR2 SVGIG (reference sequence). The CDR3 covers 14 residues.

The chain combines TRBV5-4 with TRBJ2-7; D may be TRBD2 (6 bases). Trimming pared 2 bases from V and 6 bases from J, leaving 15 bases between. Germline loops: CDR1 SGHNT, CDR2 YYREEE (reference sequence). There are 14 residues in the CDR3. CDR3 protein: CASSLDGGGLEQYF. The CDR3, as DNA: TGTGCCAGCAGCTTAGACGGGGGAGGCCTCGAGCAGTACTTC.

The rearrangement links TRBV6-4 to TRBJ1-5, with 7 bases that match TRBD1. J was trimmed by 6 bases and V by 6 bases; bases with no gene match: 11. CDR1 MRHNA and CDR2 SNTAGT come from the germline V gene. This CDR3 contains 15 residues. The CDR3 DNA is TGTGCCAGCAGCCCGGGAGGGGGCGAGGGTCAGCCCCAGCATTTT. This sequence encodes CASSPGGGEGQPQHF.

J is TRBJ2-1 and V is TRBV3-1 (or the pseudogene TRBV3-2); TRBD2 matches 9 bases. This CDR3 comprises 14 residues. V shed 2 bases, J shed 16 bases, and the junction held 12 bases outside the gene matches. CDR1 is LGHDT and CDR2 is YNNKEL in the germline V gene (reference sequence). This CDR3 is CASSQTSGGPRGFF. CDR3 DNA: TGTGCCAGCAGCCAAACGAGCGGGGGGCCCCGGGGTTTCTTC.

V gene TRBV24-1 combines with J gene TRBJ2-5; 12 bases match TRBD2. The CDR3 consists of 17 residues. The germline V gene encodes CDR1 KGHDR and CDR2 SFDVKD. The trim removed 4 bases at V and 0 bases at J, leaving 5 bases unmatched. The CDR3 here is CATSDLGLAGHQETQYF. The CDR3 DNA sequence: TGTGCCACCAGTGACCTGGGACTAGCGGGCCACCAAGAGACCCAGTACTTC.

J is TRBJ2-7 and V is TRBV11-3; tentative D call: TRBD1 (5 bases). The CDR3 extends over 14 amino acids. Germline CDR1 is SGHNT and CDR2 is YENEEA. V lost 5 bases, J lost 6 bases, and 17 bases lay in between. The CDR3 loop is CASSPLGPGFEQYF. The CDR3 DNA reads TGTGCCAGCAGCCCCCTAGGTCCAGGGTTCGAGCAGTACTTC.